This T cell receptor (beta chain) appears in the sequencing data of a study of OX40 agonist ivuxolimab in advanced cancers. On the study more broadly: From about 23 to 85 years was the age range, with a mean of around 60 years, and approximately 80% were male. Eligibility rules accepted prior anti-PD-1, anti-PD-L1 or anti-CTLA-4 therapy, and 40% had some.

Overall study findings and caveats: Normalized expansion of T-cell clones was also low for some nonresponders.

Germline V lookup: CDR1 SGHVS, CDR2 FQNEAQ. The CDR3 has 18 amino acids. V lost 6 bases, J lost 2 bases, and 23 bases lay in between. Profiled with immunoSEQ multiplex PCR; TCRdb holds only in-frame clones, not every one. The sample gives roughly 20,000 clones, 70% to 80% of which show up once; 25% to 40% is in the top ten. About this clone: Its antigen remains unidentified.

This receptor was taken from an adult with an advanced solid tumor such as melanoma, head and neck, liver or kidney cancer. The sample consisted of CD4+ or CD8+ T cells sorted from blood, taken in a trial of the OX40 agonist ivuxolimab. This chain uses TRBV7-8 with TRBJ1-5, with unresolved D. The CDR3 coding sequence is TGTGCCAGCAGTTCAGCCAACTTCGGGCCCGATGGCAATCAGCCCCAGCATTTT. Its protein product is CASSSANFGPDGNQPQHF.